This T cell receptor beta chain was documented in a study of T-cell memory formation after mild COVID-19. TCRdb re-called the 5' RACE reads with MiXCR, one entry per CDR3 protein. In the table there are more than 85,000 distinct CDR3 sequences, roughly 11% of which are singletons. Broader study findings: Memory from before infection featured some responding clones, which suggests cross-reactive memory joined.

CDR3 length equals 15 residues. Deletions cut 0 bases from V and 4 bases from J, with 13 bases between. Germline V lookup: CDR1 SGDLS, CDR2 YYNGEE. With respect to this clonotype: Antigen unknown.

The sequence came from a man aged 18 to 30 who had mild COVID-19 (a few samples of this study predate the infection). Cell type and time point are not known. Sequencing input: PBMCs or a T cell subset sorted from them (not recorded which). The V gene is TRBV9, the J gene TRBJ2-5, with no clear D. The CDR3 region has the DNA TGTGCCAGCAGCGTAGGCGGCACGGACGTAGAGACCCAGTACTTC. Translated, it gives CASSVGGTDVETQYF.